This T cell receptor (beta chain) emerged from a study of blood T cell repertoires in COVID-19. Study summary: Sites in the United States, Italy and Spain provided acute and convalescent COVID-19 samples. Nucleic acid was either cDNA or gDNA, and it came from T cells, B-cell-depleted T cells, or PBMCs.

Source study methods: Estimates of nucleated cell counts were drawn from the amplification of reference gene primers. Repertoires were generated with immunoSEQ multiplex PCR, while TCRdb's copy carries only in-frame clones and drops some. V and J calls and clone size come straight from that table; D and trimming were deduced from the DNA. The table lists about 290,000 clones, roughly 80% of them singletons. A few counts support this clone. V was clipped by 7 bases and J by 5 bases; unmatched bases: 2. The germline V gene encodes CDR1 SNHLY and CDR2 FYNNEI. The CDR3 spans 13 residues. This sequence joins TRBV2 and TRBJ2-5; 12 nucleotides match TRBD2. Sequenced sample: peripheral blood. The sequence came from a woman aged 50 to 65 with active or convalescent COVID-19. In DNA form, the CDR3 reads TGTGCCAGCATGCTAGCGGGAGGGGAGACCCAGTACTTC. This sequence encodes CASMLAGGETQYF.